This T cell receptor beta chain was documented in a study of regulatory T cells in long-lasting Graves disease. The study, taken as a whole, reports: Persistent cases favored TRBV28, TRBJ1-2 and TRBJ2-5. New patients shared 750 to 1,000 public clonotypes, fewer than the approximately 3,000 shared by persistent patients. Only peripheral blood was studied, not thyroid tissue.

TCRdb fed the reads into MiXCR, producing one record per CDR3 protein. The sample lists roughly 1,200 distinct CDR3 sequences; approximately 80% were seen once. CDR3 size: 16 residues. PBMCs were the source of the RNA used for TCR sequencing. Roughly 9 milliliters of peripheral blood were drawn into EDTA tubes. In the case of this clonotype: Its antigen is not identified.

The rearrangement joins TRBV21-1 to TRBJ1-1; TRBD1 was called by the table and not checked on the DNA. TRBV21-1 is a recognized pseudogene. The specimen comprised peripheral blood mononuclear cells (PBMCs), sampled with antithyroid drug treatment, in newly diagnosed or persistent Graves disease (not recorded which). The TCR sequence derives from a woman in her twenties or thirties with Graves disease. The CDR3 coding sequence is TGTGCCAGCAGTGTTGGACAGGCTTGGTTGAACACTGAAGCTTTCTTT. It is translated as CASSVGQAWLNTEAFF.